These 7 T cell receptor beta chains share one sample of origin, sequenced in a study of human T cells and chemical hapten exposure. TCRdb reprocessed the RACE reads with MiXCR, giving one entry per CDR3 protein. The data contain about 71,000 distinct CDR3 sequences, around 9.5% of them singletons. This sample's time point: patch test 1, 2 weeks after DPC sensitization. Treatment in this sample: therapeutic diphenylcyclopropenone sensitization with weekly scalp DPC. Source: whole blood, taken in connection with sensitization to the hapten diphenylcyclopropenone (DPC). All receptors come from a woman between 35 and 50 years old with alopecia areata. Some clones in this sample may be carry-over from other donors' samples.

The rearrangement links TRBV6-6 to TRBJ1-2; a possible D gene is TRBD1 (5 bases). The ends were cut back, 6 bases at V and 2 bases at J, with 13 bases in the middle. This CDR3 has 14 amino acids. The germline V gene encodes CDR1 MNHNY and CDR2 SVGAGI (reference sequence). In DNA, the CDR3 is TGTGCCAGCAGCTACGCGGGGACCAACTATGGCTACACCTTC. This encodes CASSYAGTNYGYTF.

This clonotype turned up a few times. The genes are TRBV5-1 and TRBJ2-6; TRBD1 aligns across 8 bases. This CDR3 has 18 residues. Germline-derived CDR1 and CDR2 are SGHRS and YFSETQ. With V trimmed by 1 base and J by 2 bases, 8 bases remained unmatched. CDR3 in DNA: TGCGCCAGCAGCTTGACCGGACAGGGTGTTACTGGGGCCAACGTCCTGACTTTC. It is translated as CASSLTGQGVTGANVLTF.

V usage is TRBV10-2 and J usage is TRBJ2-4; 9 bases fit TRBD1. Trimming took 0 bases from V and 5 from J; bases not matched to a gene: 5. Germline V lookup: CDR1 WSHSY, CDR2 SAAADI. The CDR3 sequence is 16 residues long. CDR3 residues: CASSESGTGRENIQYF. CDR3 nucleotide sequence: TGCGCCAGCAGTGAGTCCGGGACAGGGCGGGAAAACATTCAGTACTTC.

Ten or more counts support this clonotype. The CDR3 DNA reads as TGTGCCAGCAGCCCCACCGTACGGGGGGGGGCTGAAGCTTTCTTT. Translating it yields CASSPTVRGGAEAFF. The V call is TRBV7-2, the J call TRBJ1-1, with TRBD1 as a possible D gene (5 bases). CDR3 length: 15 amino acids. V was cut by 5 bases and J by 6 bases, with 19 bases left in between. CDR1 and CDR2 from the germline V gene are SGHTA and FQGNSA.

To note about this clonotype: This may stem from a read error, because a much larger clone lies one nucleotide away. The genes are TRBV24-1 and TRBJ1-1; D uncertain. CDR1 and CDR2 (germline): KGHDR, SFDVKD. The CDR3 totals 14 residues. CDR3 sequence (DNA): TGTGACACCAGTGAGTCGGGGAGGTACACTGAAGCTTTCTTT. Protein: CDTSESGRYTEAFF.

This clonotype was observed at least ten times. The chain is built from TRBV9 and TRBJ1-6; D perhaps matches TRBD1 (6 bases). Trimming took 5 bases from V and 10 from J, leaving 13 bases between them. CDR1 is SGDLS and CDR2 is YYNGEE in the germline V gene. This CDR3 comprises 13 residues. The CDR3 reads CASRGAGRSPLHF. The CDR3 DNA reads TGTGCCAGCAGGGGGGCAGGAAGGTCACCCCTCCACTTT.

The V gene is TRBV3-1, the J gene TRBJ2-1; D perhaps matches TRBD1 (5 bases). From germline, CDR1 is LGHDT and CDR2 YNNKEL (reference sequence). The CDR3 has 15 residues. V was clipped by 1 base and J by 6 bases, with 13 bases between them. The CDR3 spells CASSQGSGQGNEQFF. The CDR3 DNA sequence: TGTGCCAGCAGCCAAGGTTCCGGGCAGGGCAATGAGCAGTTCTTC.